These 10 T cell receptor beta chains were all obtained from the same sample, sequenced in a study of shared clonotypes between healthy human individuals. The naive CD8 subset, CD45RO-negative cells positively selected for CCR7, excluded terminally differentiated effector memory CD45RA+ cells. Sequencing was performed with immunoSEQ multiplex PCR; in TCRdb, only in-frame clones are kept and a portion is missing. The data contain about 2.2 million clones, just over 90% of them singletons. What was sequenced was naive CD8+ T cells from PBMCs. The source is a man aged 18-30 years in good health. Some clones in this sample may be carry-over from other donors' samples.

A few counts support this clone. The CDR3: CASSQEAATNTGELFF. The CDR3 DNA reads as TGTGCCAGCAGCCAAGAAGCAGCCACGAACACCGGGGAGCTGTTTTTT. This chain joins TRBV4-2 and TRBJ2-2; no clear D. The CDR3 totals 16 residues. The germline CDR1 and CDR2 sequences are LGHNA and YNFKEQ. V lost 0 bases, J lost 0 bases, and 8 bases lay in between.

About this clone itself: Distinct nucleotide sequences in the sample also encode this CDR3. The chain is built from TRBV27 and TRBJ2-1; 8 bases are shared with TRBD1. CDR3 length equals 15 residues. V was clipped by 2 bases and J by 2 bases; unmatched bases: 2. CDR1 and CDR2 (germline): MNHEY, SMNVEV (reference sequence). The CDR3 reads CASSLTGGPYNEQFF. The CDR3 DNA reads TGTGCCAGCAGTTTAACAGGGGGACCCTACAATGAGCAGTTCTTC.

This clone showed up just a few times. V usage is TRBV10-1 and J usage is TRBJ1-1; possibly TRBD1 for D (5 bases). The ends were cut back, 6 bases at V and 1 base at J, with 12 bases in the middle. CDR1 is WNHNN, CDR2 SYGVQD, per germline (reference sequence). CDR3 length: 14 residues. The CDR3 DNA reads as TGCGCCAGCAGCCCAGACAGAACGAACACTGAAGCTTTCTTT. Translating it yields CASSPDRTNTEAFF.

As regards this clone: The same CDR3 also results from other DNA sequences found in this sample. Here the CDR3 reads CASSEYSNQPQHF. CDR3 bases: TGTGCCAGCAGTGAATATAGCAATCAGCCCCAGCATTTT. This rearrangement joins TRBV28 to TRBJ1-5, with D hard to call. The germline CDR1 and CDR2 sequences are MDHEN and SYDVKM. The CDR3 sequence is 13 residues long. V lost 5 bases to trimming and J lost 0 bases, with 5 bases between them.

As for this clone: Other DNA sequences within the sample encode an identical CDR3. The chain employs TRBV9 and TRBJ2-2; 10 bases agree with TRBD2. The CDR3 has 15 residues. CDR1 is SGDLS and CDR2 is YYNGEE in the germline V gene. V was pared by 2 bases and J by 5 bases, with 3 bases of the junction left unmatched. In DNA form, the CDR3 reads TGTGCCAGCAGCGTGAGCGGGAGGGAAACCGGGGAGCTGTTTTTT. It specifies CASSVSGRETGELFF.

The rearrangement links TRBV21-1 to TRBJ1-3. TRBV21-1 is a documented pseudogene. This CDR3 is built from 13 residues. The DNA for the CDR3 is TGTGCCAGCAGCACACGACTGGGAAACACCATATATTTT. Amino acids: CASSTRLGNTIYF.

V is TRBV29-1 and J is TRBJ1-2; no clear D. This CDR3 region has 12 residues. Per germline, CDR1 SQVTM and CDR2 ANQGSEA. V was shortened by 3 bases and J by 4 bases, with 9 bases between the two germline ends. The CDR3 DNA is TGCAGCGTTGACCGGCGGGGCTATGGCTACACCTTC. This gives the protein CSVDRRGYGYTF.

The chain links TRBV5-8 to TRBJ2-1; D remains ambiguous. The germline V gene encodes CDR1 SGHTS and CDR2 YDEGEE. This CDR3 has 11 residues. Trimming pared 4 bases from V and 10 bases from J, leaving 9 bases between. CDR3 loop: CASSLSEEQFF. The CDR3 nucleotides read TGTGCCAGCAGCCTCTCGGAAGAGCAGTTCTTC.

The gene calls are TRBV28 and TRBJ2-7; 7 nucleotides line up with TRBD2. CDR3 size: 14 residues. V was pared by 6 bases and J by 1 base, with 6 bases of the junction left unmatched. CDR1 and CDR2 (germline): MDHEN, SYDVKM. CDR3 sequence reads: CASRGGSGSYEQYF. In nucleotides, the CDR3 is TGTGCCAGCAGGGGGGGGTCGGGATCCTACGAGCAGTACTTC.

This clone was counted a single time. V and J are TRBV6-5 and TRBJ1-5; tentative D call: TRBD1 (5 bases). From germline, CDR1 is MNHEY and CDR2 SVGAGI. Trimming took off 6 bases at V and 5 bases at J, with 14 bases between the two ends. This CDR3 region has 14 residues. CDR3 residues: CASRGLTGYQPQHF. Written as DNA, the CDR3 is TGTGCCAGCAGGGGGCTGACGGGATATCAGCCCCAGCATTTT.